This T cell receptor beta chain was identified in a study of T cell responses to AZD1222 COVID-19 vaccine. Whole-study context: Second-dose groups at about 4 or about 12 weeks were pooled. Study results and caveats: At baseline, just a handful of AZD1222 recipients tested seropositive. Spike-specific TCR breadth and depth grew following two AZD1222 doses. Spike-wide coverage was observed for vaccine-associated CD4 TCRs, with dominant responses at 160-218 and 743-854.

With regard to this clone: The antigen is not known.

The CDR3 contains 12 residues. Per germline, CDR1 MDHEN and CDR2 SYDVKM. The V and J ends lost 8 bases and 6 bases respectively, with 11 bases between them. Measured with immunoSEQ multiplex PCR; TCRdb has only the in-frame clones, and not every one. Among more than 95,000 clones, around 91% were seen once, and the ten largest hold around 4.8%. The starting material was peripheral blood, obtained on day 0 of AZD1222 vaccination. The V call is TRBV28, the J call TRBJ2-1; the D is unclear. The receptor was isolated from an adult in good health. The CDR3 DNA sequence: TGTGCCAGCCCCCTCTTGATCAATGAGCAGTTCTTC. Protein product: CASPLLINEQFF.